One and the same sample provided the 28 T cell receptor beta chains below, sequenced in a study of blood T cells in healthy people across ages (dated by TCRdb to between 2015 and 2017). Library method: 5' RACE. Sequenced on an Illumina HiSeq 2500. The second PCR ran for about 6 to 11 cycles and used a J-beta primer mix along with a sample-barcoded 5' primer. TCRdb reprocessed the public reads (quality trimming at Q25 with fastp, clone calling with MiXCR) and kept in-frame beta chains. Each CDR3 protein gets just one entry, which takes the most common genes and DNA from the rows behind it. The sample records 550,000 to 800,000 distinct CDR3 sequences, 32% of which are singletons. Approximately 15% of the sample is taken by the ten largest. The sample consisted of blood. These receptors all stem from a woman of 80 years or more in good health. Donor details come from another sample of the same person, matched by shared clones.

This clonotype was counted at least ten times. The chain combines TRBV12-3 or TRBV12-4 with TRBJ1-4, with a weak D call TRBD1 (5 bases). The V gene lost 6 bases and the J gene lost 8 bases, with 19 bases spanning the gap. CDR3 length equals 15 residues. The CDR3 spells CASSSQDTMREKLFF. CDR3 nucleotide sequence: TGTGCCAGCAGCTCACAGGATACCATGCGGGAAAAACTGTTTTTT.

This clonotype was observed many times. V is TRBV3-1 and J is TRBJ2-5, with TRBD1 matching over 7 bases. V gave up 0 bases and J gave up 4 bases; unmatched junction bases: 2. From germline, CDR1 is LGHDT and CDR2 YNNKEL (reference sequence). The CDR3 has 14 amino acids. The CDR3, as DNA: TGTGCCAGCAGCCAAGATCCAGGGGGAGAGACCCAGTACTTC. Its protein is CASSQDPGGETQYF.

This clonotype was counted many times. CDR3 amino acids: CASRGSTGVDEQFF. The CDR3 bases are TGTGCCAGCAGGGGATCGACAGGGGTGGATGAGCAGTTCTTC. The chain joins TRBV6-1 to TRBJ2-1, with 8 nucleotides matching TRBD1. Looked up from germline, CDR1 is MNHNS and CDR2 is SASEGT. There are 14 residues in the CDR3. Trimming removed 6 bases from V and 8 bases from J; junction bases left unmatched: 9.

This clonotype occurred a few times. The V and J genes are TRBV18 and TRBJ1-1; D gene unclear. Trimming stripped 3 bases from V and 2 bases from J, with 16 bases between. Germline CDR1 and CDR2: KGHSH and LQKENI. The CDR3 runs to 16 residues. CDR3 in amino acids: CASSPLDSGINTEAFF. CDR3 nucleotides: TGTGCCAGCTCACCGCTTGACTCGGGGATCAACACTGAAGCTTTCTTT.

This clonotype was detected many times. The gene calls are TRBV20-1 and TRBJ1-2; tentatively, D is TRBD1 (5 bases). Germline loops: CDR1 DFQATT, CDR2 SNEGSKA (reference sequence). This CDR3 region has 12 residues. Trimming left V 8 bases short and J 4 bases short, with 14 bases between. The CDR3 coding sequence is TGCAGTAGCCACGGGGGAGCCTATGGCTACACCTTC. The encoded protein is CSSHGGAYGYTF.

A word on this clonotype: Given a much more abundant clone one base away, this may be a read error. The chain recombines TRBV9 with TRBJ2-1, with a tentative D call TRBD1 (5 bases). Gene TRBJ2-7 matches the end of the DNA better, so the J call may be wrong. The CDR3 has 14 residues. Per the germline V gene, CDR1 is SGDLS and CDR2 is YYNGEE. CDR3 sequence reads: CASNVGASMGEQYF. The CDR3 nucleotides are TGTGCCAGCAATGTAGGGGCCTCCATGGGTGAGCAGTACTTC.

The V call is TRBV20-1, the J call TRBJ2-7; D gene ambiguous. The CDR3 sequence is 14 residues long. Germline-derived CDR1 and CDR2 are DFQATT and SNEGSKA (reference sequence). V dropped 3 bases and J dropped 0 bases, with 12 bases sitting between them. CDR3 sequence (DNA): TGCAGTGCTAGTAGTCAAGCCCTCTCCTACGAGCAGTACTTC. Protein product: CSASSQALSYEQYF.

This clonotype was recorded a few times. An end of the junction does not agree with germline; a read error may underlie this. This chain connects TRBV11-2 to TRBJ2-4; D perhaps matches TRBD2 (6 bases). The CDR3 is 11 residues long. Germline CDR1 reads SGHAT; CDR2 reads FQNNGV. The CDR3 reads CASSFPGLANF. The CDR3 DNA reads as TGTGCCAGCAGTTTCCCGGGACTGGCAAACTTC.

This clonotype was detected many times. A clone one base away is much larger, so this may be a read error. The chain joins TRBV3-1 to TRBJ2-7, with D possibly being TRBD1 (6 bases). V was shortened by 1 base and J by 7 bases, with 20 bases between the two germline ends. This CDR3 is built from 16 residues. Germline V CDR1 and CDR2: LGHDT, YNNKEL (reference sequence). CDR3 loop: CASSQVMGALNNEQYF. As DNA, the CDR3 is TGTGCCAGCAGCCAAGTCATGGGGGCCTTAAACAATGAGCAGTACTTC.

This clonotype was recorded at least ten times. The CDR3 bases are TGTGCCTGGAACCACAGGGGGCGAGACTATGGCTACACCTTC. Amino acid sequence: CAWNHRGRDYGYTF. The V and J genes are TRBV30 and TRBJ1-2; TRBD1 matches at 9 bases. The V segment lost 4 bases and the J segment 3 bases; nucleotides outside the gene matches: 6. The length of the CDR3 is 14 residues. Germline lookup yields CDR1 GTSNPN and CDR2 SVGIG (reference sequence).

The V gene is TRBV7-7, the J gene TRBJ2-1, with 7 positions matching TRBD1. Trimming took 4 bases from V and 13 from J; bases not matched to a gene: 10. The CDR3 consists of 13 residues. In germline, CDR1 is SSHAT, CDR2 FNYEAQ (reference sequence). The CDR3 nucleotides are TGTGCCAGCAGCTCGGGGCAGGGGGAGACCCAGTTCTTC. As protein: CASSSGQGETQFF.

In this sample, this clonotype turned up many times. The chain uses TRBV18 and TRBJ2-3; D not certain. V lost 0 bases and J lost 1, with 5 bases in between. CDR1 and CDR2 (germline): KGHSH, LQKENI. The CDR3 has 14 residues. The CDR3 spells CASSPPPGTDTQYF. DNA of the CDR3: TGTGCCAGCTCACCACCCCCAGGCACAGATACGCAGTATTTT.

The DNA for the CDR3 is TGCGCCAGCAGCCAGCAAGATCCAGGATACAATGAGCAGTTCTTC. Translated: CASSQQDPGYNEQFF. The chain is built from TRBV4-3 and TRBJ2-1; D gene unclear. Germline values: CDR1 LGHNA, CDR2 YSLEER. V lost 3 bases and J 4 bases, leaving 13 bases between the germline ends. CDR3 length equals 15 residues.

This clonotype was picked up a small number of times. The chain has TRBV5-6 and TRBJ1-6, with D tentatively TRBD1 (5 bases). V was cut by 3 bases and J by 7 bases, with 14 bases left in between. The V gene's germline CDR1 is SGHDT and CDR2 YYEEEE. This CDR3 is built from 15 residues. DNA for the CDR3: TGTGCCAGCAGCTGGGCTGGGGCGAGGAATTCACCCCTCCACTTT. This translates into CASSWAGARNSPLHF. The entire variable domain, with the rest obtained from reference TRBV5-6 and TRBJ1-6, is as follows: DAGVTQSPTHLIKTRGQQVTLRCSPKSGHDTVSWYQQALGQGPQFIFQYYEEEERQRGNFPDRFSGHQFPNYSSELNVNALLLGDSALYLCASSWAGARNSPLHFGNGTRLTVT.

Details on this clonotype: One junction end disagrees with the germline gene, perhaps due to a read error. The rearrangement uses TRBV3-1 and TRBJ2-1; a weak D match, TRBD1 (7 bases). The CDR3 spans 15 residues. Germline CDR1 and CDR2: LGHDT and YNNKEL (reference sequence). This CDR3 reads CASRTQGGSYNGQFF. For the CDR3, the DNA is TGTGCCAGCCGCACTCAGGGGGGCTCCTACAATGGGCAGTTCTTC.

The CDR3 region is CASSFLPLSYNEQFF. The CDR3 nucleotides are TGTGCCAGCAGCTTTCTACCTTTATCCTACAATGAGCAGTTCTTC. This chain uses TRBV27 with TRBJ2-1; D gene ambiguous. This CDR3 region has 15 residues. Germline V lookup: CDR1 MNHEY, CDR2 SMNVEV (reference sequence). Trimming removed 6 bases from V and 1 base from J, with 13 bases in between.

This clonotype was recorded at least ten times. V is TRBV5-1 and J is TRBJ2-5; D is uncertain. Per germline, CDR1 SGHRS and CDR2 YFSETQ. The CDR3 length is 15 residues. Trimming removed 7 bases at V and 1 base at J, with 17 bases between. The CDR3 sequence is CASGKSGQIQETQYF. In nucleotides, the CDR3 is TGCGCCAGCGGGAAATCGGGCCAGATCCAAGAGACCCAGTACTTC.

There are a few counts of this clonotype. This may stem from a read error, because a much larger clone lies one nucleotide away. This chain joins TRBV9 and TRBJ2-5; perhaps TRBD2 as D (6 bases). The V end was cut by 3 bases, the J end by 11 bases, with 20 bases between. The length of the CDR3 is 14 residues. The germline V gene encodes CDR1 SGDLS and CDR2 YYNGEE. CDR3 loop: CASSAPGAPNEQYF. In nucleotides, the CDR3 is TGTGCCAGCAGCGCCCCGGGAGCGCCCAATGAGCAGTACTTC.

This clonotype was seen a handful of times. The rearrangement links TRBV7-9 to TRBJ1-6, with D perhaps TRBD1 (5 bases). The V end was cut by 0 bases, the J end by 8 bases, with 14 bases between. Germline CDR1 is SEHNR and CDR2 is FQNEAQ (reference sequence). The CDR3 is 16 residues long. The CDR3 region has the DNA TGTGCCAGCAGCTTAGCGGCGTCGGGACCTTATTCACCCCTCCACTTT. Translating it yields CASSLAASGPYSPLHF.

This clonotype was detected only a few times. A much larger clone differs from this one at a single base, so this may be a read error. The rearrangement joins TRBV20-1 to TRBJ2-1, with D possibly TRBD2 on 6 matching bases. Germline loops: CDR1 DFQATT, CDR2 SNEGSKA (reference sequence). This CDR3 spans 12 amino acids. DNA for the CDR3: TGCAGGGCTTGGGACTCCTTCAATGAGCAGTTCTTC. Translating it yields CRAWDSFNEQFF.

This clonotype was seen ten or more times. The rearrangement links TRBV4-1 to TRBJ2-5; 7 nucleotides line up with TRBD2. CDR3 length: 15 residues. Germline-derived CDR1 and CDR2 are MGHRA and YSYEKL. With V trimmed by 0 bases and J by 0 bases, 1 base remained unmatched. The CDR3 reads CASSQEGGNQETQYF. The CDR3, as DNA: TGCGCCAGCAGCCAAGAGGGGGGGAACCAAGAGACCCAGTACTTC.

Concerning this clonotype itself: At one boundary the junction diverges from the germline segment, which might be a read error. V is TRBV18 and J is TRBJ2-5; D may be TRBD2 (5 bases). Germline V gives CDR1 KGHSH, CDR2 LQKENI. This CDR3 is built from 15 residues. The CDR3 loop reads CASSPAGRPREAQYF. The CDR3 nucleotides are TGTGCCAGCTCACCGGCGGGCAGGCCCAGAGAGGCCCAGTACTTC.

At least ten counts were recorded for this clonotype. The CDR3 region has the DNA TGTGCCAGCAGCCCTCGGCCCAACAATGAGCAGTTCTTC. This codes for CASSPRPNNEQFF. V gene TRBV11-2 combines with J gene TRBJ2-1, with D unclear. V was trimmed by 5 bases and J by 5 bases, leaving 10 bases between them. Germline V gives CDR1 SGHAT, CDR2 FQNNGV. The CDR3 sequence is 13 residues long.

This clonotype was detected ten times or more. CDR3 residues: CASSQNRGGEQYF. Here the CDR3 DNA reads TGTGCCAGCAGTCAAAACAGGGGCGGCGAGCAGTACTTC. The chain has TRBV28 and TRBJ2-7; TRBD1 aligns across 7 bases. V shed 5 bases and J 6 bases; nucleotides not matched to a gene: 7. Germline V gene sequence: CDR1 MDHEN, CDR2 SYDVKM. This CDR3 has 13 residues.

This clonotype has just a few counts. V is TRBV29-1 and J is TRBJ1-2; no reliable D call. Germline CDR1 and CDR2: SQVTM and ANQGSEA. CDR3 length: 11 residues. Trimming took 7 bases from V and 8 from J, leaving 14 bases between them. The CDR3 reads CSAAEGKGYTF. The CDR3 DNA reads as TGCAGCGCTGCAGAAGGGAAAGGCTACACCTTC.

This rearrangement joins TRBV5-1 to TRBJ2-7; D perhaps matches TRBD2 (6 bases). V was shortened by 3 bases and J by 1 base, with 17 bases between the two germline ends. CDR1 is SGHRS, CDR2 YFSETQ, per germline. The CDR3 covers 16 residues. CDR3 sequence reads: CASSSGLGLASYEQYF. The DNA of the CDR3 is TGCGCCAGCAGCTCAGGCCTGGGCCTAGCGTCCTACGAGCAGTACTTC.

This clonotype was seen more than once but under ten times. This chain links TRBV28 with TRBJ1-1, with 7 nucleotides matching TRBD1. Germline V lookup: CDR1 MDHEN, CDR2 SYDVKM. This CDR3 region has 12 residues. Unmatched junction bases numbered 4, after V lost 5 bases and J lost 7 bases. CDR3 residues: CASSRQGGEAFF. CDR3 in DNA: TGTGCCAGCAGTCGACAGGGCGGTGAAGCTTTCTTT.

The chain is built from TRBV25-1 and TRBJ1-6, with a weak D call TRBD1 (5 bases). The CDR3 length is 15 residues. V shed 6 bases and J shed 6 bases, with 15 bases lying between them. From germline, CDR1 is MGHDK and CDR2 SYGVNS. CDR3 protein: CASRMPGLPNSPLHF. The CDR3 bases are TGTGCCAGCAGGATGCCGGGACTCCCTAATTCACCCCTCCACTTT.